The 22 T cell receptor beta chains reported below all come from one sample, sequenced in a study of control samples from healthy donors and cancer patients. TCRdb keeps only in-frame clones here, not all; method: immunoSEQ multiplex PCR. The sample lists tens of thousands of clones, roughly 91% seen once, with 5.5% to 7% in the top ten. Sequencing was performed on blood. Receptors were obtained from a man in his forties or fifties in good health.

This clone has only one observation. The rearrangement links TRBV15 to TRBJ1-1; D uncertain. Trimming left V 0 bases short and J 1 base short, with 3 bases between. The length of the CDR3 is 13 residues. Germline-derived CDR1 and CDR2 are LNHNV and YYDKDF (reference sequence). CDR3 DNA sequence: TGTGCCACCAGCAGAGATTGGAACACTGAAGCTTTCTTT. Its protein is CATSRDWNTEAFF.

The rearrangement uses TRBV5-1 and TRBJ1-6; D is ambiguous. V gave up 2 bases and J gave up 6 bases, with 9 bases separating them. Per germline, CDR1 SGHRS and CDR2 YFSETQ. The CDR3 has 14 amino acids. CDR3 bases: TGCGCCAGCAGCTTCGAGGGAGGTAATTCACCCCTCCACTTT. As protein: CASSFEGGNSPLHF.

This rearrangement joins TRBV4-1 to TRBJ1-1; D is uncertain. CDR1 is MGHRA, CDR2 YSYEKL, per germline. The CDR3 is 14 amino acids. Trimming pared 1 base from V and 6 bases from J, leaving 12 bases between. CDR3: CASSQAFGAPEAFF. The CDR3 coding sequence is TGCGCCAGCAGCCAAGCTTTTGGAGCCCCTGAAGCTTTCTTT.

This rearrangement joins TRBV27 to TRBJ2-7; D might be TRBD1 (5 bases). The V end lost 2 bases, the J end lost 5 bases, and 13 bases lay between the germline ends. CDR1 and CDR2 from the germline V gene are MNHEY and SMNVEV (reference sequence). This CDR3 has 14 residues. CDR3 residues: CASSLRWQGDEQYF. The CDR3 nucleotides are TGTGCCAGCAGTTTAAGATGGCAGGGCGACGAGCAGTACTTC.

V and J are TRBV5-1 and TRBJ2-1; maybe TRBD1 (6 bases). This CDR3 is built from 14 residues. Trimming removed 0 bases at V and 8 bases at J, with 12 bases between. Germline-derived CDR1 and CDR2 are SGHRS and YFSETQ. The DNA for the CDR3 is TGCGCCAGCAGCTTGGGACAGGTGATCCATGAGCAGTTCTTC. As protein: CASSLGQVIHEQFF.

This clone was seen just once. The chain employs TRBV19 and TRBJ2-7; D unclear. This CDR3 has 12 amino acids. Between the trimmed V and J ends, which lost 7 bases and 5 bases, there was a span of 12 bases. CDR1 is LNHDA, CDR2 SQIVND, per germline (reference sequence). CDR3 nucleotide sequence: TGTGCCAGTAAGGTAGCCTACGACGAGCAGTACTTC. This gives the protein CASKVAYDEQYF.

The rearrangement uses TRBV7-8 and TRBJ2-7; D remains ambiguous. The V end lost 5 bases, the J end lost 3 bases, and 11 bases lay between the germline ends. Looked up from germline, CDR1 is SGHVS and CDR2 is FQNEAQ. This CDR3 comprises 13 residues. CDR3 sequence reads: CASSRSQDYEQYF. The CDR3 bases are TGTGCCAGCAGCCGTAGCCAAGACTACGAGCAGTACTTC. The entire variable domain, with the rest obtained from reference TRBV7-8 and TRBJ2-7, is as follows: GAGVSQSPRYKVAKRGQDVALRCDPISGHVSLFWYQQALGQGPEFLTYFQNEAQLDKSGLPSDRFFAERPEGSVSTLKIQRTQQEDSAVYLCASSRSQDYEQYFGPGTRLTVT.

The rearrangement links TRBV29-1 to TRBJ2-5; D perhaps matches TRBD2 (7 bases). The CDR3 length is 13 residues. Trimming removed 1 base at V and 6 bases at J, with 12 bases between. Germline V gene lookup returns CDR1 SQVTM and CDR2 ANQGSEA. The CDR3 reads CSVEVAGAKTQYF. The CDR3 bases are TGCAGCGTTGAAGTGGCGGGGGCAAAGACCCAGTACTTC.

V and J are TRBV3-1 (or the pseudogene TRBV3-2) and TRBJ1-1; 10 bases are a match to TRBD1. From germline, CDR1 is LGHDT and CDR2 YNNKEL (reference sequence). CDR3 length equals 15 residues. Trimming at V came to 4 bases and at J to 5 bases, leaving 7 bases not matched to a gene. CDR3 residues: CASSLRDRGHTEAFF. The CDR3 region has the DNA TGTGCCAGCAGCCTTAGAGACAGGGGGCATACTGAAGCTTTCTTT.

This chain uses TRBV28 with TRBJ2-7; D is undetermined. Germline V gene lookup returns CDR1 MDHEN and CDR2 SYDVKM. The CDR3 runs 11 residues. V lost 8 bases to trimming and J lost 2 bases, with 7 bases between them. DNA for the CDR3: TGTGCCAGCTACAGAACCTACGAGCAGTACTTC. It yields the protein CASYRTYEQYF.

The chain recombines TRBV7-9 with TRBJ2-5; D is unresolved. This CDR3 has 13 amino acids. V shed 2 bases and J shed 3 bases, with 7 bases lying between them. CDR1 SEHNR and CDR2 FQNEAQ come from the germline V gene (reference sequence). The CDR3 sequence: CASSLSSEETQYF. In DNA, the CDR3 is TGTGCCAGCAGCTTATCGTCAGAAGAGACCCAGTACTTC.

The rearrangement joins TRBV5-8 to TRBJ1-2; no definite D call. V lost 0 bases to trimming and J lost 9 bases, with 6 bases between them. The CDR3 runs to 11 residues. Germline assignment: CDR1 SGHTS and CDR2 YDEGEE. As DNA, the CDR3 is TGTGCCAGCAGCTTGGCCGCCCGCTACACCTTC. Amino acid sequence: CASSLAARYTF.

This chain joins TRBV24-1 and TRBJ1-5, with D perhaps TRBD1 (5 bases). Trimming cost V 2 bases and J 0 bases, with 13 bases left between them. CDR1 is KGHDR, CDR2 SFDVKD, per germline. CDR3 length: 17 residues. The CDR3 sequence: CATSDSRTLDSNQPQHF. The CDR3, as DNA: TGTGCCACCAGTGATTCTAGGACATTAGATAGCAATCAGCCCCAGCATTTT.

The V and J genes are TRBV12-3 or TRBV12-4 and TRBJ1-2, with 7 bases matching TRBD1. Germline trimming cut 3 bases from V and 2 bases from J; bases unmatched to any gene: 0. The CDR3 runs 13 residues. CDR3 sequence: CASSLTGNYGYTF. CDR3 DNA sequence: TGTGCCAGCAGTTTGACAGGGAACTATGGCTACACCTTC.

The count of this clone is one. The chain is built from TRBV5-1 and TRBJ1-2, with D unresolved. The CDR3 has 13 amino acids. Germline CDR1 and CDR2: SGHRS and YFSETQ. The V end lost 3 bases, the J end lost 8 bases, and 14 bases lay between the germline ends. In nucleotides, the CDR3 is TGCGCCAGCAGCTGGGGAAGGGCGGAAGGCTACACCTTC. It codes for CASSWGRAEGYTF.

The V call is TRBV5-4, the J call TRBJ1-1; the D is unclear. CDR1 is SGHNT, CDR2 YYREEE, per germline (reference sequence). This CDR3 region has 13 residues. Trimming pared 2 bases from V and 1 base from J, leaving 6 bases between. The CDR3 coding sequence is TGTGCCAGCAGCTTTTCCCAGAACACTGAAGCTTTCTTT. This encodes CASSFSQNTEAFF. The variable domain in full, with the rest retrieved from reference TRBV5-4 and TRBJ1-1, is ETGVTQSPTHLIKTRGQQVTLRCSSQSGHNTVSWYQQALGQGPQFIFQYYREEENGRGNFPPRFSGLQFPNYSSELNVNALELDDSALYLCASSFSQNTEAFFGQGTRLTVV.

The chain employs TRBV11-2 and TRBJ1-1, with D possibly TRBD1 on 6 matching bases. Trimming cost V 1 base and J 8 bases, with 11 bases left between them. The germline V gene encodes CDR1 SGHAT and CDR2 FQNNGV. This CDR3 is built from 13 residues. The CDR3 region is CASSLVWGTEAFF. CDR3 DNA sequence: TGTGCCAGCAGCTTAGTATGGGGGACAGAAGCTTTCTTT.

The DNA for the CDR3 is TGTGCCAGCAGCTTCCTCCCTTCCGGGACAGGGTCTTACGAGCAGTACTTC. Translation gives CASSFLPSGTGSYEQYF. The J gene is TRBJ2-7, the V gene TRBV7-2; 9 bases match TRBD1. V lost 3 bases to trimming and J lost 4 bases; unmatched junction nucleotides: 13. Germline V gene sequence: CDR1 SGHTA, CDR2 FQGNSA. The CDR3 consists of 17 residues.

The rearrangement links TRBV27 to TRBJ1-5; TRBD1 matches at 11 bases. The CDR3 is 17 residues long. Germline V gene sequence: CDR1 MNHEY, CDR2 SMNVEV (reference sequence). After removal of 5 bases from V and 1 base from J, the junction contained 7 bases not matched to a gene. CDR3 nucleotide sequence: TGTGCCAGCAGTCCACGGACAGGGGGCGGGAGCAATCAGCCCCAGCATTTT. It translates to CASSPRTGGGSNQPQHF.

V is TRBV29-1 and J is TRBJ1-2, with 8 nucleotides matching TRBD1. The CDR3 sequence is 12 residues long. V shed 6 bases, J shed 8 bases, and the junction held 8 bases outside the gene matches. Germline assignment: CDR1 SQVTM and CDR2 ANQGSEA. DNA of the CDR3: TGCAGCGTGAGGACAGGGCTGCGGGGCTACACCTTC. Its protein is CSVRTGLRGYTF. Using reference TRBV29-1 and TRBJ1-2 for the parts outside the CDR3, the full variable domain is SAVISQKPSRDICQRGTSLTIQCQVDSQVTMMFWYRQQPGQSLTLIATANQGSEATYESGFVIDKFPISRPNLTFSTLTVSNMSPEDSSIYLCSVRTGLRGYTFGSGTRLTVV.

The chain is built from TRBV19 and TRBJ2-7, with 7 bases identical to TRBD1. In germline, CDR1 is LNHDA, CDR2 SQIVND (reference sequence). The J segment lost 2 bases and the V segment lost 6 bases, leaving 7 bases of the junction unmatched. This CDR3 is built from 14 residues. CDR3 region: CASRRTGLAYEQYF. CDR3 in DNA: TGTGCCAGTAGAAGGACAGGCCTGGCCTACGAGCAGTACTTC.

This clone is categorized as medium-sized (0.01 to 0.1%). The J gene is TRBJ1-1, the V gene TRBV5-1; TRBD1 matches at 9 bases. Germline-derived CDR1 and CDR2 are SGHRS and YFSETQ. V lost 4 bases to trimming and J lost 3 bases; unmatched junction nucleotides: 4. CDR3 length equals 14 residues. CDR3 nucleotide sequence: TGCGCCAGCAGCCCCAGGACAGGGGACACTGAAGCTTTCTTT. This codes for CASSPRTGDTEAFF.